Presented here are 22 T cell receptor beta chains from one specimen sequenced in a study of control samples from healthy donors and cancer patients. TCRdb's copy holds only in-frame clones and misses some; the assay was immunoSEQ multiplex PCR. In the table there are under 90,000 clones, approximately 92% of which are singletons. Source material: blood. These receptors were taken from a woman aged 60-70 years in good health.

The gene calls are TRBV6-2 or TRBV6-3 and TRBJ1-1; D is undetermined. The CDR3 is 13 residues long. The germline gives CDR1 MNHEY, CDR2 SVGEGT. With 5 bases removed from V and 0 bases from J, the gap between germline ends came to 7 bases. The CDR3, as DNA: TGTGCCAGCAGTACGAGGATGAACACTGAAGCTTTCTTT. It yields the protein CASSTRMNTEAFF.

This sequence joins TRBV5-4 and TRBJ1-3; the D gene is possibly TRBD1 (5 bases). V lost 2 bases and J 0 bases, leaving 12 bases between the germline ends. This CDR3 spans 16 amino acids. Per the germline V gene, CDR1 is SGHNT and CDR2 is YYREEE (reference sequence). CDR3 residues: CASSFGQDNSGNTIYF. As DNA, the CDR3 is TGTGCCAGCAGCTTTGGGCAGGACAACTCTGGAAACACCATATATTTT.

The CDR3 here is CASSNYGQTGANVLTF. Written as DNA, the CDR3 is TGTGCCAGCAGTAACTACGGACAAACTGGGGCCAACGTCCTGACTTTC. This chain connects TRBV6-2 or TRBV6-3 to TRBJ2-6; maybe TRBD1 (5 bases). The CDR3 spans 16 residues. Trimming took 5 bases from V and 2 from J, leaving 13 bases between them. Germline CDR1 and CDR2: MNHEY and SVGEGT.

V is TRBV7-2 and J is TRBJ2-7; TRBD2 agrees at 13 bases. The trim removed 5 bases at V and 9 bases at J, leaving 10 bases unmatched. The length of the CDR3 is 15 residues. Germline CDR1 reads SGHTA; CDR2 reads FQGNSA. CDR3 sequence: CASSARTSGRGTQYF. The CDR3 nucleotides read TGTGCCAGCAGCGCCCGGACTAGCGGGAGAGGCACGCAGTACTTC.

The chain is built from TRBV4-2 and TRBJ2-1, with TRBD2 as a possible D gene (6 bases). Trimming stripped 3 bases from V and 0 bases from J, with 9 bases between. This CDR3 has 15 amino acids. CDR1 and CDR2 from the germline V gene are LGHNA and YNFKEQ. The CDR3 sequence is CASSQEGSSYNEQFF. As DNA, the CDR3 is TGTGCCAGCAGCCAGGAGGGGAGCTCCTACAATGAGCAGTTCTTC.

This chain uses TRBV7-2 with TRBJ1-6, with 8 bases matching TRBD1. Trimming took 5 bases from V and 10 from J; bases not matched to a gene: 7. The CDR3 extends over 14 amino acids. Per the germline V gene, CDR1 is SGHTA and CDR2 is FQGNSA. The CDR3 sequence is CASSRQGARSPLHF. The CDR3 coding sequence is TGTGCCAGCAGCCGCCAGGGGGCCCGGTCACCCCTCCACTTT.

This clone was recorded only once. The chain joins TRBV29-1 to TRBJ2-1, with 8 bases that match TRBD2. Per the germline V gene, CDR1 is SQVTM and CDR2 is ANQGSEA. The V and J ends lost 4 bases and 0 bases, in that order; junction bases with no gene match: 11. The length of the CDR3 is 17 residues. CDR3 residues: CSVVGRLAPLSYNEQFF. In nucleotides, the CDR3 is TGCAGCGTTGTGGGAAGACTAGCGCCCCTCTCCTACAATGAGCAGTTCTTC.

The chain couples TRBV6-5 to TRBJ1-6; a possible D gene is TRBD1 (5 bases). The germline CDR1 and CDR2 sequences are MNHEY and SVGAGI. V lost 6 bases to trimming and J lost 6 bases, with 15 bases between them. The CDR3 sequence is 15 residues long. CDR3 coding DNA: TGTGCCAGCAGCCTCCAAGTCGGGGCTAATTCACCCCTCCACTTT. It specifies CASSLQVGANSPLHF.

The V call is TRBV12-3 or TRBV12-4, the J call TRBJ2-7, with D perhaps matching TRBD1 (6 bases). V was cut by 5 bases and J by 4 bases, with 6 bases left in between. The CDR3 runs 11 residues. CDR3 bases: TGTGCCAGCAGTGACAGGTACGAGCAGTACTTC. Amino acids: CASSDRYEQYF.

This chain connects TRBV24-1 to TRBJ2-3, with D perhaps given as TRBD1 or TRBD2 (6 bases each). This CDR3 spans 17 amino acids. V shed 5 bases and J shed 0 bases, with 17 bases lying between them. Germline-derived CDR1 and CDR2 are KGHDR and SFDVKD. This chain's CDR3 is CATSVPRGHLSTDTQYF. DNA of the CDR3: TGTGCCACCAGTGTCCCCCGGGGGCACCTTAGCACAGATACGCAGTATTTT.

The rearrangement uses TRBV21-1 and TRBJ1-1; TRBD1, the table's D call, lacks a check against the DNA. TRBV21-1 is marked as a pseudogene. The CDR3 is 15 amino acids. The CDR3 region has the DNA TGTGCCAGCAGCAAAGACAGACAAATGAACACTGAAGCTTTCTTT. Translating it yields CASSKDRQMNTEAFF.

The chain employs TRBV2 and TRBJ1-4; TRBD1 matches at 7 bases. The CDR3 spans 13 residues. V was pared by 8 bases and J by 4 bases, with 4 bases of the junction left unmatched. Germline V gene data show CDR1 as SNHLY and CDR2 as FYNNEI. The CDR3 region has the DNA TGTGCCAGCTTAGGACAGGATAATGAAAAACTGTTTTTT. This translates into CASLGQDNEKLFF.

V and J are TRBV9 and TRBJ2-2, with 10 bases fitting TRBD2. V shed 0 bases and J 6 bases; nucleotides not matched to a gene: 5. This CDR3 region has 16 residues. Germline CDR1 is SGDLS and CDR2 is YYNGEE. Here the CDR3 reads CASSVGPSGSAGELFF. CDR3 bases: TGTGCCAGCAGCGTAGGTCCTAGCGGGAGTGCCGGGGAGCTGTTTTTT.

The chain combines TRBV5-1 with TRBJ2-3; D not certain. Per germline, CDR1 SGHRS and CDR2 YFSETQ. V was clipped by 0 bases and J by 6 bases, with 8 bases between them. The CDR3 loop spans 13 amino acids. CDR3 DNA sequence: TGCGCCAGCAGCTTGGGGCCCAGGGATACGCAGTATTTT. Protein sequence: CASSLGPRDTQYF.

DNA of the CDR3: TGTGCCAGCTCACCAAGGGGTAGCGGGAGAGGGTACGAGCAGTACTTC. Translating it yields CASSPRGSGRGYEQYF. The genes are TRBV18 and TRBJ2-7, with TRBD2 matching 9 bases. This CDR3 spans 16 amino acids. Germline-derived CDR1 and CDR2 are KGHSH and LQKENI. The J segment lost 4 bases and the V segment lost 2 bases, leaving 9 bases of the junction unmatched.

The chain combines TRBV3-1 (or the pseudogene TRBV3-2) with TRBJ2-7; 8 bases map to TRBD2. After removal of 4 bases from V and 3 bases from J, the junction contained 5 bases not matched to a gene. The CDR3 has 14 residues. CDR1 LGHDT and CDR2 YNNKEL come from the germline V gene (reference sequence). The CDR3 loop is CASSRSAGVYEQYF. For the CDR3, the DNA is TGTGCCAGCAGCCGGTCAGCGGGAGTCTACGAGCAGTACTTC.

V usage is TRBV28 and J usage is TRBJ2-7; 9 bases fit TRBD1. CDR1 and CDR2 (germline): MDHEN, SYDVKM. The CDR3 has 14 residues. Trimming cost V 5 bases and J 3 bases; bases outside gene matches: 5. This CDR3 reads CASSIGQGNYEQYF. The CDR3 nucleotides read TGTGCCAGCAGTATCGGACAGGGGAACTACGAGCAGTACTTC.

The chain recombines TRBV19 with TRBJ1-3, with 7 bases identical to TRBD1. The J segment lost 0 bases and the V segment lost 9 bases, leaving 5 bases of the junction unmatched. The CDR3 totals 14 residues. Germline V gives CDR1 LNHDA, CDR2 SQIVND (reference sequence). CDR3 bases: TGTGCCAGCAGACAGGGTCTCTCTGGAAACACCATATATTTT. Translated, it gives CASRQGLSGNTIYF.

This sequence joins TRBV29-1 and TRBJ1-1; D call uncertain. This CDR3 has 12 amino acids. CDR1 SQVTM and CDR2 ANQGSEA come from the germline V gene. The ends were cut back, 3 bases at V and 4 bases at J, with 9 bases in the middle. The CDR3 spells CSVDPGGTEAFF. CDR3 coding DNA: TGCAGCGTTGATCCAGGAGGCACTGAAGCTTTCTTT.

This chain connects TRBV5-4 to TRBJ1-1, with 7 positions matching TRBD1. The CDR3 sequence is 14 residues long. Germline CDR1 SGHNT, CDR2 YYREEE (reference sequence). Germline trimming cut 5 bases from V and 2 bases from J; bases unmatched to any gene: 6. CDR3 bases: TGTGCCAGCAGGTCGGGACAGATCAACACTGAAGCTTTCTTT. This sequence encodes CASRSGQINTEAFF.

V gene TRBV28 combines with J gene TRBJ1-6; 7 nucleotides align to TRBD1. The germline V gene has CDR1 MDHEN and CDR2 SYDVKM. The CDR3 has 16 amino acids. Trimming at V came to 7 bases and at J to 7 bases, leaving 13 bases not matched to a gene. CDR3 in DNA: TGTGCCAGCATTCATTCGACAGGGATCACGAATTCACCCCTCCACTTT. Its protein is CASIHSTGITNSPLHF.

The rearrangement uses TRBV7-9 and TRBJ2-7, with 7 bases aligning to TRBD1. Germline loops: CDR1 SEHNR, CDR2 FQNEAQ (reference sequence). The CDR3 length is 14 residues. V was pared by 2 bases and J by 2 bases, with 3 bases of the junction left unmatched. The chain's CDR3 is CASSLNQGAYEQYF. The CDR3 DNA reads TGTGCCAGCAGCTTAAATCAGGGGGCCTACGAGCAGTACTTC.